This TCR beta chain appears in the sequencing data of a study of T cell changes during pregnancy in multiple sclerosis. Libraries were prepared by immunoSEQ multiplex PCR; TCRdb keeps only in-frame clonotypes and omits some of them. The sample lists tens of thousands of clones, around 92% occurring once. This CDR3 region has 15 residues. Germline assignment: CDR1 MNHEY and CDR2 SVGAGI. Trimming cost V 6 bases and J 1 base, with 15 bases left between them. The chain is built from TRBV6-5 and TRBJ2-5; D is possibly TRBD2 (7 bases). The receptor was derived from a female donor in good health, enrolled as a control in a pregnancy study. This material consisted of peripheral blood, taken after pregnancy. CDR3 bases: TGTGCCAGCAGCTCCCGGGGGGCCCCCCAAGAGACCCAGTACTTC. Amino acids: CASSSRGAPQETQYF.